Each of the 2 T cell receptor beta chains below was sequenced from the same sample in a study of memory CD4+ T cells and cytomegalovirus serostatus. Single viable CD3+CD4+CD8-CD45RO+ cells were sorted as the memory CD4+ T cells. TCRdb's copy holds only in-frame clones and misses some; the assay was immunoSEQ multiplex PCR. The sample includes tens of thousands of clones, around 83% seen only once; the top ten take 2%. The sequencing input was memory CD4+ T cells from blood. These TCRs come from an adult in good health and CMV-seropositive.

This clone was found once. The CDR3 nucleotides read TGCAGCGTTGATAGCCCGGAAAACACTGAAGCTTTCTTT. It yields the protein CSVDSPENTEAFF. The chain carries TRBV29-1 and TRBJ1-1; D is unclear. The V gene's germline CDR1 is SQVTM and CDR2 ANQGSEA. V shed 3 bases and J shed 2 bases, with 10 bases lying between them. The CDR3 length is 13 residues.

This rearrangement joins TRBV2 to TRBJ2-3, with D perhaps matching TRBD2 (6 bases). The germline CDR1 and CDR2 sequences are SNHLY and FYNNEI. V was trimmed by 1 base and J by 0 bases, leaving 11 bases between them. The length of the CDR3 is 16 residues. The CDR3: CASSEDGSTSTDTQYF. The CDR3 DNA reads TGTGCCAGCAGTGAAGACGGGAGTACTAGCACAGATACGCAGTATTTT. Supplemented by reference TRBV2 and TRBJ2-3, the full variable domain reads EPEVTQTPSHQVTQMGQEVILRCVPISNHLYFYWYRQILGQKVEFLVSFYNNEISEKSEIFDDQFSVERPDGSNFTLKIRSTKLEDSAMYFCASSEDGSTSTDTQYFGPGTRLTVL.